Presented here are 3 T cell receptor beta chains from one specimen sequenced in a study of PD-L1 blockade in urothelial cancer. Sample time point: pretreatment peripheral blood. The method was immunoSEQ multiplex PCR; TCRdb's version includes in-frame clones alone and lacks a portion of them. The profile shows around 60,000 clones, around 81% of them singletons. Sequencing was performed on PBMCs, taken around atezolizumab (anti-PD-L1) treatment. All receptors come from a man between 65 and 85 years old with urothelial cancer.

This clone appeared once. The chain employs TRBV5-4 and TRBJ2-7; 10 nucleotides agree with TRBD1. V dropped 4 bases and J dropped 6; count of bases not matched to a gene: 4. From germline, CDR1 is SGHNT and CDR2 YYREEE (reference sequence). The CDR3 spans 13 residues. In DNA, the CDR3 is TGTGCCAGCAGCCCAGACAGGGGGCGCGAGCAGTACTTC. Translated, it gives CASSPDRGREQYF.

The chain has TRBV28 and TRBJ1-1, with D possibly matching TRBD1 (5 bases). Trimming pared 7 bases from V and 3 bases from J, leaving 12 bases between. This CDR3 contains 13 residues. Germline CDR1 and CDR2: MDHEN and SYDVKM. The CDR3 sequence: CASNQGPHTEAFF. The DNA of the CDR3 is TGTGCCAGCAACCAGGGTCCCCACACTGAAGCTTTCTTT.

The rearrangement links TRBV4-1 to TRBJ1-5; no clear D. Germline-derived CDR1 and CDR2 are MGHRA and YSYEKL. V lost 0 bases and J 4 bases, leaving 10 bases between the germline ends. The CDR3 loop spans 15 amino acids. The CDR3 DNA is TGCGCCAGCAGCCAAGATAGAGCGGCAAATCAGCCCCAGCATTTT. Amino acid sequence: CASSQDRAANQPQHF.